The text below deals with one TCR beta chain. Its antigen is undetermined. The sample comes from a study of CD4 T cells in relation to SARS-CoV-2 and coronaviruses. Clones were read by immunoSEQ multiplex PCR, and TCRdb kept only the in-frame ones, dropping some. Among roughly 20,000 clones listed, about 70% were seen once. CDR3 length: 17 amino acids. V lost 4 bases to trimming and J lost 0 bases; unmatched junction nucleotides: 10. The germline gives CDR1 SEHNR, CDR2 FQNEAQ (reference sequence). CD4+ T cells from unexposed donors were obtained before the COVID-19 pandemic (2011-2018). Isolation of CD4+ T cells took place after around eleven days in culture.

The receptor's source is a human donor in good health. V gene TRBV7-9 combines with J gene TRBJ2-3, with TRBD1 matching over 7 bases. The sample comprised CD4+ T cells from PBMCs, cultured in vitro. The DNA for the CDR3 is TGTGCCAGCAGCTCTGCTAGGGACAGTACTAGCACAGATACGCAGTATTTT. This translates into CASSSARDSTSTDTQYF.